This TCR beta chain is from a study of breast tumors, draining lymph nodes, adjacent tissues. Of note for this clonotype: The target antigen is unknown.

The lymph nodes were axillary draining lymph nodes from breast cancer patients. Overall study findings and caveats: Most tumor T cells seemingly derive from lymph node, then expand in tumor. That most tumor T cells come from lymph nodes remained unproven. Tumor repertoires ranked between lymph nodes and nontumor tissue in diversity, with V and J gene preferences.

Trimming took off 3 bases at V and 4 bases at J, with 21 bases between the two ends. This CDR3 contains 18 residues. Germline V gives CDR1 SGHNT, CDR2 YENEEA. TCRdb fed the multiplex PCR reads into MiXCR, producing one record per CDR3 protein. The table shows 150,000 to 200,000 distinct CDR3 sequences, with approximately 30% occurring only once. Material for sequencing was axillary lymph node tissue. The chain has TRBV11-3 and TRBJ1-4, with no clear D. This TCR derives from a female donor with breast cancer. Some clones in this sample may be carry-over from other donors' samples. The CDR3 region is CASSFITTAVRGNEKLFF. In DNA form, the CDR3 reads TGTGCCAGCAGCTTCATAACCACAGCGGTCCGCGGTAATGAAAAACTGTTTTTT.